Below are 16 T cell receptor beta chains sequenced from a single sample in a study of CD8 T cells in ankylosing spondylitis. Whole-study results and caveats: Typical of ankylosing spondylitis blood, it appeared, was a TCR beta motif of under 10 highly homologous variants.

For these receptors, no antigen is known. TCRdb independently ran MiXCR on the 5' RACE reads; one entry per CDR3 protein. The sample yields some 800,000 distinct CDR3 sequences, roughly 10% seen once. Sequencing input: blood, either unsorted or a sorted T cell fraction (not recorded which). These receptor sequences come from a male donor with ankylosing spondylitis.

The chain couples TRBV28 to TRBJ1-4; D is unresolved. Deletions cut 5 bases from V and 11 bases from J, with 9 bases between. The CDR3 sequence is 11 residues long. Germline V gene sequence: CDR1 MDHEN, CDR2 SYDVKM. CDR3 coding DNA: TGTGCCAGCAGTGCACTGTGGAAACTGTTTTTT. This translates into CASSALWKLFF.

This clonotype was seen a few times. The V call is TRBV15, the J call TRBJ1-1; D is possibly TRBD1 (5 bases). Germline lookup yields CDR1 LNHNV and CDR2 YYDKDF (reference sequence). The CDR3 has 15 amino acids. V lost 1 base to trimming and J lost 1 base, with 10 bases between them. Here the CDR3 DNA reads TGTGCCACCAGCAGAGCGAGGGGCCCGAACACTGAAGCTTTCTTT. Protein sequence: CATSRARGPNTEAFF. Complete variable domain (other parts from reference TRBV15 and TRBJ1-1): DAMVIQNPRYQVTQFGKPVTLSCSQTLNHNVMYWYQQKSSQAPKLLFHYYDKDFNNEADTPDNFQSRRPNTSFCFLDIRSPGLGDTAMYLCATSRARGPNTEAFFGQGTRLTVV.

This clonotype was counted between two and nine times. The gene calls are TRBV2 and TRBJ2-3; TRBD1 might be the D (6 bases). Trimming removed 3 bases from V and 9 bases from J, with 13 bases in between. Per the germline V gene, CDR1 is SNHLY and CDR2 is FYNNEI. The CDR3 runs 13 residues. Here the CDR3 reads CASSELPRGTQYF. CDR3 DNA: TGTGCCAGCAGTGAGCTTCCCAGGGGAACGCAGTATTTT.

This clonotype appeared a few times. The genes are TRBV2 and TRBJ2-5; no clear D. This CDR3 is built from 12 residues. Germline values: CDR1 SNHLY, CDR2 FYNNEI. The V end was cut by 8 bases, the J end by 3 bases, with 10 bases between. The CDR3 sequence: CASGQVEETQYF. The CDR3 DNA reads TGTGCCAGCGGGCAGGTAGAAGAGACCCAGTACTTC. Full variable domain (rest looked up from reference TRBV2 and TRBJ2-5): EPEVTQTPSHQVTQMGQEVILRCVPISNHLYFYWYRQILGQKVEFLVSFYNNEISEKSEIFDDQFSVERPDGSNFTLKIRSTKLEDSAMYFCASGQVEETQYFGPGTRLLVL.

This clonotype was detected many times. The chain joins TRBV4-3 to TRBJ2-7; D ambiguous. Trimming left V 3 bases short and J 0 bases short, with 18 bases between. The CDR3 is made up of 17 amino acids. Germline assignment: CDR1 LGHNA and CDR2 YSLEER. In DNA form, the CDR3 reads TGCGCCAGCAGCCATTCGACCCGCTTACGGCACTCCTACGAGCAGTACTTC. Its translation is CASSHSTRLRHSYEQYF.

This chain links TRBV28 with TRBJ2-3, with 7 bases lining up with TRBD2. Germline trimming cut 4 bases from V and 1 base from J; bases unmatched to any gene: 5. CDR1 is MDHEN and CDR2 is SYDVKM in the germline V gene. The CDR3 sequence is 15 residues long. The CDR3 DNA reads as TGTGCCAGCAGTTCCGGGGGGTCCCGCACAGATACGCAGTATTTT. It encodes CASSSGGSRTDTQYF.

At least ten counts were recorded for this clonotype. The chain carries TRBV6-2 or TRBV6-3 and TRBJ2-1; no reliable D call. The CDR3 is made up of 12 amino acids. Germline V gives CDR1 MNHEY, CDR2 SVGEGT. The ends were cut back, 2 bases at V and 5 bases at J, with 4 bases in the middle. This CDR3 reads CASSYGNNEQFF. CDR3 DNA: TGTGCCAGCAGTTACGGGAACAATGAGCAGTTCTTC.

This chain joins TRBV7-9 and TRBJ1-2; possibly TRBD1 for D (6 bases). The CDR3 loop spans 16 amino acids. Germline CDR1 and CDR2: SEHNR and FQNEAQ (reference sequence). V lost 0 bases to trimming and J lost 6 bases, with 17 bases between them. This CDR3 is CASSLAGGPSADGYTF. The CDR3 coding sequence is TGTGCCAGCAGCTTAGCGGGGGGCCCTTCGGCAGATGGCTACACCTTC.

This chain uses TRBV10-3 with TRBJ1-2; 9 nucleotides match TRBD1. After removal of 8 bases from V and 7 bases from J, the junction contained 5 bases not matched to a gene. Germline lookup yields CDR1 ENHRY and CDR2 SYGVKD. The CDR3 spans 12 residues. The CDR3 sequence: CAIARQGGGYTF. Written as DNA, the CDR3 is TGTGCCATCGCAAGACAGGGGGGTGGCTACACCTTC.

There are a few counts of this clonotype. The chain is built from TRBV6-5 and TRBJ2-3, with D perhaps TRBD1 (5 bases). Germline V gene lookup returns CDR1 MNHEY and CDR2 SVGAGI. CDR3 length: 16 residues. Trimming cost V 6 bases and J 1 base, with 17 bases left between them. The CDR3 DNA reads as TGTGCCAGCAGGCCCAGAGTGGGCAGGGGCACAGATACGCAGTATTTT. Its protein product is CASRPRVGRGTDTQYF.

V usage is TRBV20-1 and J usage is TRBJ2-1, with D hard to call. The CDR3 loop spans 15 amino acids. V lost 1 base and J 0 bases, leaving 10 bases between the germline ends. CDR1 is DFQATT, CDR2 SNEGSKA, per germline (reference sequence). In DNA, the CDR3 is TGCAGTGCTAGAGGTACCTCCGGCTCCTACAATGAGCAGTTCTTC. Its translation is CSARGTSGSYNEQFF.

V is TRBV12-3 or TRBV12-4 and J is TRBJ1-2; D not certain. Deletions cut 2 bases from V and 3 bases from J, with 10 bases between. The length of the CDR3 is 14 residues. The CDR3 protein is CASSLTVVYYGYTF. The CDR3 DNA reads TGTGCCAGCAGTTTAACGGTGGTGTACTATGGCTACACCTTC.

This clonotype showed up just a few times. The chain employs TRBV28 and TRBJ2-1; D is possibly TRBD1 (5 bases). Germline-derived CDR1 and CDR2 are MDHEN and SYDVKM. Trimming pared 4 bases from V and 3 bases from J, leaving 16 bases between. The CDR3 totals 16 residues. The CDR3 coding sequence is TGTGCCAGCAGTTCCCTTGGGGCAGTCAACTACAATGAGCAGTTCTTC. It encodes CASSSLGAVNYNEQFF.

The J gene is TRBJ2-1, the V gene TRBV9; D is possibly TRBD1 or TRBD2 (6 bases each). Trimming pared 4 bases from V and 3 bases from J, leaving 20 bases between. The CDR3 consists of 17 residues. Germline CDR1 SGDLS, CDR2 YYNGEE. CDR3 in amino acids: CASSPSGASLLYNEQFF. For the CDR3, the DNA is TGTGCCAGCAGCCCGTCGGGGGCTAGCCTCCTCTACAATGAGCAGTTCTTC.

This clonotype was detected ten times or more. V and J are TRBV10-3 and TRBJ2-7; D possibly uses TRBD1 or TRBD2 (5 bases each). Germline CDR1 is ENHRY and CDR2 is SYGVKD. CDR3 length: 15 amino acids. V was cut by 2 bases and J by 5 bases, with 16 bases left in between. The CDR3 loop reads CAISERRGVKDEQYF. CDR3 bases: TGTGCCATCAGTGAGCGAAGGGGAGTTAAGGACGAGCAGTACTTC.

This rearrangement joins TRBV5-1 to TRBJ2-5; perhaps TRBD2 as D (5 bases). Per germline, CDR1 SGHRS and CDR2 YFSETQ. CDR3 length equals 14 residues. Trimming pared 0 bases from V and 3 bases from J, leaving 9 bases between. The CDR3 nucleotides read TGCGCCAGCAGCTTGGCAGAGGAGGAAGAGACCCAGTACTTC. Protein: CASSLAEEEETQYF.